The clone carrying this T cell receptor beta chain was counted a few times. The PCR had 60 Vbeta and 13 Jbeta primers. Using immunoSEQ multiplex PCR, the repertoire was profiled, and TCRdb retains in-frame clones only, with some absent. The data show roughly 190,000 clones, about 13% seen once. J gave up 2 bases and V 4 bases, and 5 bases lay outside the gene matches. Germline loops: CDR1 SGHNT, CDR2 YYREEE (reference sequence). The CDR3 extends over 15 amino acids. These data are taken from a study of cytomegalovirus exposure and HLA in healthy donors. Sequencing input: PBMCs. V and J are TRBV5-4 and TRBJ2-5, with 10 bases fitting TRBD1. The receptor was derived from a man aged 45 to 65 in good health and CMV-seropositive. The CDR3 loop reads CASSDRDRGQETQYF. The CDR3 DNA is TGTGCCAGCAGCGATAGGGACAGGGGACAAGAGACCCAGTACTTC.